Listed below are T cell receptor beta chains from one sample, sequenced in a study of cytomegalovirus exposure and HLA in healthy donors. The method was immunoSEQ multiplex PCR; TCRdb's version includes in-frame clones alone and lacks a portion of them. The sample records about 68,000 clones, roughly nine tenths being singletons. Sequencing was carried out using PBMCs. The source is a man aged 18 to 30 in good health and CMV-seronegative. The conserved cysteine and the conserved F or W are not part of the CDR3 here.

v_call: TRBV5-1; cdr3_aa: ASIADSTDTQY
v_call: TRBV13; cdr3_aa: ASSLERSQPQH
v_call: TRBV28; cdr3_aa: ASRVQGAGANVLT
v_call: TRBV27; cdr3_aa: ASSSRTGGVYEQY
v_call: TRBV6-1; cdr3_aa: ASSEAAVSGNTIY
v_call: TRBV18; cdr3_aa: ASSLDSQQPQH
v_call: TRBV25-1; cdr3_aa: ASSAFVGEGGSYEQY
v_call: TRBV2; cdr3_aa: ASSPSGGGNTIY
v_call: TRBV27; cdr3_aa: ASSQQVNEQF
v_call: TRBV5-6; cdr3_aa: ASSPGDYGYT
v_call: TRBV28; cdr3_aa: ASSFRRGTAWTEAF
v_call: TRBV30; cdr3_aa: AWNQVGAGNEKLF
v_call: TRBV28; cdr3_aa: ASSLSRLRTDTQY
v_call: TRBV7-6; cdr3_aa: ASSSQATYEQY
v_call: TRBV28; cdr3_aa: ASSPLAEGTEAF
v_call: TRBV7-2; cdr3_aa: ASSFGLAGFSYEQY
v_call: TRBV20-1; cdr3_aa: SAYRVAGYT
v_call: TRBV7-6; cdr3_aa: ASSPGATNEKLF
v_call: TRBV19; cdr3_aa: ASSIQGSDEQF
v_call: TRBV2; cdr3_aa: ASRGWAGAAF
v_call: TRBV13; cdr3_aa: ASSFAGQGGTDTQY
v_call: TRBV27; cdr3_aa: ASSLGTGAYTGELF